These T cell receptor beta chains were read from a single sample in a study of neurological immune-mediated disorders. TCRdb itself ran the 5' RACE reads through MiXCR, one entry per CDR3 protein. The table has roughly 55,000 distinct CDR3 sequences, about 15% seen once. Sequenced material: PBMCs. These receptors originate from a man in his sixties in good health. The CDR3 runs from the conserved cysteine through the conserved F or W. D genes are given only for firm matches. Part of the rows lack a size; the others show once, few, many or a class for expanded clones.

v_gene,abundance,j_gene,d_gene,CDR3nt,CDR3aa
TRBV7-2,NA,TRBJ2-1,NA,TGTGCCAGCAGCCCCGTCCGTCGCCGTTCCTACAATGAGCAGTTCTTC,CASSPVRRRSYNEQFF
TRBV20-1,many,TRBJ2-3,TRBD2,TGCAGTGCTACCCAGACTAGCGTCACAGATACGCAGTATTTT,CSATQTSVTDTQYF
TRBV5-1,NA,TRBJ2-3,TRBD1,TGCGCCAGCAGCGCCCCGACAGGGCCGAACATAGATACGCAGTATTTT,CASSAPTGPNIDTQYF
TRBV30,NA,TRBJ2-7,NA,TGTGCCTGGAGTATGGGATACGAGCAGTACTTC,CAWSMGYEQYF
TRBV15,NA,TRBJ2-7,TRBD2,TGTGCCACCAGCCCGGGGAGGGGTCCCTACGAGCAGTACTTC,CATSPGRGPYEQYF
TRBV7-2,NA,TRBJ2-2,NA,TGTGCCAGCAGCCCCTGGAAAGGACGAACCGGGGAGCTATTTTTT,CASSPWKGRTGELFF
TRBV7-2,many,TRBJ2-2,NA,TGTGCCAGCAGATTAGCCCATGACACCGGGGAGCTGTTTTTT,CASRLAHDTGELFF
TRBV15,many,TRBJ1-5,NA,TGTGCCACCACGACGGACAATCAGCCCCAGCATTTT,CATTTDNQPQHF
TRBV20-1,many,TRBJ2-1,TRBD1,TGCAGTGCTAGGAAGCCGGGACAGGGGTACAATGAGCAGTTCTTC,CSARKPGQGYNEQFF
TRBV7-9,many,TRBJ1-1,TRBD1,TGTGCCAGCAGCTTAGCCGGCAGGGGGGTCACTGAAGCTTTCTTT,CASSLAGRGVTEAFF
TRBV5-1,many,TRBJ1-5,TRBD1,TGCGCCAGCCGATACACAGGGGGCATCCGGTGCAATCAGCCCCAGCATTTT,CASRYTGGIRCNQPQHF
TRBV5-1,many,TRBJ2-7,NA,TGCGCCAGCAGCTTACAGGGATATGGGAGCGAGCAGTACTTC,CASSLQGYGSEQYF
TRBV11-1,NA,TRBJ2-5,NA,TGTGCCGGCATCCAAAGGAGCAAACAAGAGACCCAGTACTTC,CAGIQRSKQETQYF
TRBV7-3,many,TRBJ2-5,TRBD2,TGTGCCAGCAGCTACTCGGGACTAGCGGGAAAAGAGACCCAGTACTTC,CASSYSGLAGKETQYF
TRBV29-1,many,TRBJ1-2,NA,TGCAGCGTTTTCAATAACGGCCTAGCCTACACCTTC,CSVFNNGLAYTF
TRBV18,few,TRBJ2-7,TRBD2,TGTGCCAGCTCACCCGGTGTGAGCGGGAGCAACGAGCAGTACTTC,CASSPGVSGSNEQYF